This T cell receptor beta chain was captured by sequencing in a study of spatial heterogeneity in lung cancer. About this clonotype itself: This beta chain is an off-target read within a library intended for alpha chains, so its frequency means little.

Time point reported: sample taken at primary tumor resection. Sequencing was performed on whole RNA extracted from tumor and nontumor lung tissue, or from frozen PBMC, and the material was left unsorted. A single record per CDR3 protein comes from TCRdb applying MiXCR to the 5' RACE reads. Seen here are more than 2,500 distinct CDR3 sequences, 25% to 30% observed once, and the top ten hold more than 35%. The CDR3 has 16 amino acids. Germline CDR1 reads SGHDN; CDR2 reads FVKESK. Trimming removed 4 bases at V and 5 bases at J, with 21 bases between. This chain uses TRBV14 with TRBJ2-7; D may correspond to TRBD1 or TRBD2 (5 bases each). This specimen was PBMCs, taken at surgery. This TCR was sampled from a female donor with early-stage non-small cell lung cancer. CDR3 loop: CASSRWSREKIHEQYV. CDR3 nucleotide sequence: TGTGCCAGCAGCCGCTGGTCCAGGGAGAAAATCCACGAGCAGTACGTC.